A selection of T cell receptor beta chains follows, all from one sample in a study of cytotoxic CD8 clonotypes in ibrutinib-treated CLL. TCRdb keeps only in-frame clones here, not all; method: immunoSEQ multiplex PCR. The sample contains about 120,000 clones, 58% of which appear only once. This sample comprised PBMCs, obtained after 24 months of ibrutinib treatment. The receptors originated from a human donor with chronic lymphocytic leukemia. CDR3s leave out the opening cysteine and the closing phenylalanine or tryptophan. The order of the fields is V gene, CDR3 protein.

V gene: TRBV5-8; CDR3 protein: ASSSIGGAGYGYT
V gene: TRBV29-1; CDR3 protein: TIGELF
V gene: TRBV30; CDR3 protein: AWSRQGYEQY
V gene: TRBV2; CDR3 protein: ASRSSRGYTEAF
V gene: TRBV5-1; CDR3 protein: ASSLLGSGANVLT
V gene: TRBV5-6; CDR3 protein: ASSLGASGEDTQY
V gene: TRBV5-1; CDR3 protein: ASTSQTGSSYEQY
V gene: TRBV7-9; CDR3 protein: ASSLISEEPGY
V gene: TRBV5-6; CDR3 protein: ASSDEAF
V gene: TRBV30; CDR3 protein: AWSVNQNTEAF
V gene: TRBV5-1; CDR3 protein: ASSLVEGYGYT
V gene: TRBV5-1; CDR3 protein: ASTGRNEQF
V gene: TRBV5-4; CDR3 protein: ASSVSAGLGQIYEQY
V gene: TRBV30; CDR3 protein: AWSPADEQY
V gene: TRBV5-6; CDR3 protein: ASTRLGHHSGNTIY
V gene: TRBV30; CDR3 protein: AWRGSGNTIY
V gene: TRBV14; CDR3 protein: ASSLPGTANEQF
V gene: TRBV14; CDR3 protein: ASSQVGSGRRKY
V gene: TRBV29-1; CDR3 protein: SVVFPDFGGQGSRETQY
V gene: TRBV29-1; CDR3 protein: SVSGGRREQY
V gene: TRBV7-9; CDR3 protein: ASSQEPGLTTGELF
V gene: TRBV2; CDR3 protein: ASSDSTGKWALH
V gene: TRBV6-6; CDR3 protein: ASSPPGASGYT